Presented here are 25 T cell receptor beta chains from one specimen sequenced in a study of cytomegalovirus exposure and HLA in healthy donors. PCR employed 60 Vbeta and 13 Jbeta primers. Repertoires were generated with immunoSEQ multiplex PCR, while TCRdb's copy carries only in-frame clones and drops some. The sample carries roughly 130,000 clones, about 80% recorded once. What was sequenced was PBMCs. The receptors were gathered from a boy between 2 and 10 years old in good health and CMV-seronegative.

This clone was counted ten times or more. The gene calls are TRBV6-1 and TRBJ2-7; 7 positions agree with TRBD1. The germline CDR1 and CDR2 sequences are MNHNS and SASEGT. The CDR3 has 15 amino acids. The junction had 3 bases not matched to a gene; V was cut back by 1 base and J by 0 bases. This CDR3 is CASSEEAGGSYEQYF. The CDR3 coding sequence is TGTGCCAGCAGTGAAGAGGCAGGGGGCTCCTACGAGCAGTACTTC.

In DNA, the CDR3 is TGTGCCAGCAGCTTAGCGGGGGGGCCGCGGGGGGAGCTGTTTTTT. Translating it yields CASSLAGGPRGELFF. This chain connects TRBV7-2 to TRBJ2-2; D possibly corresponds to TRBD2 (7 bases). Germline CDR1 and CDR2: SGHTA and FQGNSA. The CDR3 length is 15 residues. Trimming pared 0 bases from V and 8 bases from J, leaving 13 bases between.

The rearrangement uses TRBV7-8 and TRBJ1-2; possibly TRBD1 for D (5 bases). CDR3 length: 15 residues. Germline lookup yields CDR1 SGHVS and CDR2 FQNEAQ. V lost 1 base and J lost 4, with 13 bases in between. In nucleotides, the CDR3 is TGTGCCAGCAGCTTAGTTCGGGGGAGACCCTATGGCTACACCTTC. Translation gives CASSLVRGRPYGYTF.

This chain links TRBV27 with TRBJ2-1; TRBD2 matches 13 bases. The CDR3 runs 17 residues. The J segment lost 9 bases and the V segment lost 8 bases, leaving 16 bases of the junction unmatched. Germline CDR1 and CDR2: MNHEY and SMNVEV (reference sequence). CDR3 region: CASHRQQGLAGRGEQFF. DNA for the CDR3: TGTGCCAGCCATAGACAACAGGGACTAGCGGGAAGGGGTGAGCAGTTCTTC.

The chain joins TRBV5-1 to TRBJ2-3; 8 bases line up with TRBD2. This CDR3 comprises 16 residues. CDR1 is SGHRS and CDR2 is YFSETQ in the germline V gene. The trim removed 0 bases at V and 6 bases at J, leaving 9 bases unmatched. Written as DNA, the CDR3 is TGCGCCAGCAGCTTGGGACTGCGGGGGGCAACGGATACGCAGTATTTT. Translating it yields CASSLGLRGATDTQYF.

V is TRBV6-4 and J is TRBJ2-7; 8 positions agree with TRBD2. This CDR3 spans 16 amino acids. V was clipped by 0 bases and J by 7 bases; unmatched bases: 11. From germline, CDR1 is MRHNA and CDR2 SNTAGT. The DNA of the CDR3 is TGTGCCAGCAGTGACTCGGTGGAGCGGGGGTTTGAGGAGCAGTACTTC. Translated: CASSDSVERGFEEQYF.

This clone was counted once. The chain recombines TRBV18 with TRBJ1-3; D is ambiguous. The V end lost 4 bases, the J end lost 7 bases, and 11 bases lay between the germline ends. The CDR3 loop spans 13 amino acids. Germline V CDR1 and CDR2: KGHSH, LQKENI. CDR3 coding DNA: TGTGCCAGCTCACAGGCCCTCAGGAACACCATATATTTT. Translated: CASSQALRNTIYF.

The gene calls are TRBV7-2 and TRBJ2-1; D perhaps matches TRBD2 (6 bases). The ends were cut back, 4 bases at V and 2 bases at J, with 12 bases in the middle. Germline CDR1 is SGHTA and CDR2 is FQGNSA. The CDR3 sequence is 15 residues long. CDR3 residues: CASSSGLSTYNEQFF. The CDR3 nucleotides read TGTGCCAGCAGCTCGGGACTGTCCACCTACAATGAGCAGTTCTTC.

This chain connects TRBV27 to TRBJ1-3, with 8 nucleotides matching TRBD1. The CDR3 is 16 residues long. Germline assignment: CDR1 MNHEY and CDR2 SMNVEV (reference sequence). V gave up 6 bases and J gave up 3 bases; unmatched junction bases: 10. CDR3 loop: CASRLTGDLGGNTIYF. DNA of the CDR3: TGTGCCAGCAGACTGACAGGGGACTTAGGTGGAAACACCATATATTTT.

The rearrangement joins TRBV5-1 to TRBJ1-4; maybe TRBD1 (6 bases). The CDR3 spans 15 residues. CDR1 is SGHRS, CDR2 YFSETQ, per germline. V lost 2 bases and J lost 1, with 9 bases in between. In DNA form, the CDR3 reads TGCGCCAGCAGCTTAAAACAGGGAACTAATGAAAAACTGTTTTTT. As protein: CASSLKQGTNEKLFF.

This chain connects TRBV9 to TRBJ1-4; 8 positions match TRBD1. Trimming took 0 bases from V and 7 from J; bases not matched to a gene: 8. Germline CDR1 SGDLS, CDR2 YYNGEE. The CDR3 is made up of 16 amino acids. In nucleotides, the CDR3 is TGTGCCAGCAGCGTAGTCGGTCAGGGGGCTACTGAAAAACTGTTTTTT. Protein: CASSVVGQGATEKLFF.

In its sample, this clone was seen once. CDR3 loop: CASSLLRDYLAKNIQYF. CDR3 DNA sequence: TGTGCCAGCAGCTTACTAAGAGATTACCTAGCCAAAAACATTCAGTACTTC. The chain carries TRBV11-2 and TRBJ2-4; D call uncertain. Germline values: CDR1 SGHAT, CDR2 FQNNGV. Trimming stripped 2 bases from V and 0 bases from J, with 14 bases between. This CDR3 has 17 amino acids.

V gene TRBV19 combines with J gene TRBJ2-3, with 11 bases identical to TRBD2. Germline assignment: CDR1 LNHDA and CDR2 SQIVND (reference sequence). The CDR3 contains 22 residues. V shed 3 bases, J shed 2 bases, and the junction held 22 bases outside the gene matches. The CDR3, as DNA: TGTGCCAGTAGTATTTGGGCTGGGGGACTAGCGGAAACCCAATCACTCACAGATACGCAGTATTTT. Protein: CASSIWAGGLAETQSLTDTQYF.

The chain has TRBV6-1 and TRBJ1-1; the D gene is possibly TRBD1 (6 bases). The V end was cut by 6 bases, the J end by 4 bases, with 15 bases between. CDR3 size: 14 residues. The V gene's germline CDR1 is MNHNS and CDR2 SASEGT. The CDR3: CASSPGASGTEAFF. Here the CDR3 DNA reads TGTGCCAGCAGCCCAGGGGCCTCGGGCACTGAAGCTTTCTTT.

The chain recombines TRBV7-9 with TRBJ2-1, with TRBD1 identical over 7 bases. The CDR3 is 14 residues long. After removal of 4 bases from V and 6 bases from J, the junction contained 6 bases not matched to a gene. Per the germline V gene, CDR1 is SEHNR and CDR2 is FQNEAQ (reference sequence). CDR3 in amino acids: CASSSLGQANEQFF. Here the CDR3 DNA reads TGTGCCAGCAGCTCCTTAGGACAGGCCAATGAGCAGTTCTTC. Full variable domain (outside the CDR3, taken from reference TRBV7-9 and TRBJ2-1): DTGVSQNPRHKITKRGQNVTFRCDPISEHNRLYWYRQTLGQGPEFLTYFQNEAQLEKSRLLSDRFSAERPKGSFSTLEIQRTEQGDSAMYLCASSSLGQANEQFFGPGTRLTVL.

This clone has only a few counts. The CDR3 region is CASSEERQTSGANVLTF. The CDR3, as DNA: TGTGCCAGCAGTGAAGAGAGGCAAACCTCTGGGGCCAACGTCCTGACTTTC. The J gene is TRBJ2-6, the V gene TRBV2, with D uncertain. Trimming removed 1 base at V and 0 bases at J, with 10 bases between. Germline V gene data show CDR1 as SNHLY and CDR2 as FYNNEI. The CDR3 consists of 17 residues.

This clone has only a few counts. The chain is built from TRBV6-1 and TRBJ1-6; no reliable D call. Germline V gene lookup returns CDR1 MNHNS and CDR2 SASEGT. V was trimmed by 3 bases and J by 5 bases, leaving 8 bases between them. The CDR3 totals 14 residues. Written as DNA, the CDR3 is TGTGCCAGCAGTGAGGTACTAGATAATTCACCCCTCCACTTT. Protein sequence: CASSEVLDNSPLHF.

The chain employs TRBV6-1 and TRBJ2-1; D is undetermined. Germline V gene data show CDR1 as MNHNS and CDR2 as SASEGT. This CDR3 has 15 residues. Trimming left V 1 base short and J 0 bases short, with 7 bases between. CDR3 loop: CASSEGLSSYNEQFF. CDR3 bases: TGTGCCAGCAGTGAAGGTCTGAGCTCCTACAATGAGCAGTTCTTC.

This chain joins TRBV4-1 and TRBJ2-1; tentatively, D is TRBD2 (6 bases). Germline V gives CDR1 MGHRA, CDR2 YSYEKL. The CDR3 is 17 residues long. V was shortened by 0 bases and J by 8 bases, with 20 bases between the two germline ends. The CDR3 sequence: CASSQESGLVMDHEQFF. The DNA of the CDR3 is TGCGCCAGCAGCCAAGAAAGCGGGTTAGTAATGGACCATGAGCAGTTCTTC.

The chain couples TRBV2 to TRBJ1-2, with D possibly being TRBD1 (6 bases). The V end lost 3 bases, the J end lost 3 bases, and 11 bases lay between the germline ends. Germline values: CDR1 SNHLY, CDR2 FYNNEI. There are 14 residues in the CDR3. The CDR3 bases are TGTGCCAGCAGTGAGCTTAAGGGGGACTATGGCTACACCTTC. This gives the protein CASSELKGDYGYTF.

The rearrangement uses TRBV10-3 and TRBJ1-1; possible D gene TRBD1, 6 bases. The CDR3 loop spans 11 amino acids. The germline gives CDR1 ENHRY, CDR2 SYGVKD. The germline V and J ends were trimmed by 2 bases and 9 bases, with 7 bases remaining between them. The CDR3 reads CAISEGQQAFF. DNA for the CDR3: TGTGCCATCAGTGAGGGACAGCAAGCTTTCTTT.

V is TRBV7-2 and J is TRBJ1-2; 12 positions agree with TRBD1. V shed 2 bases and J 4 bases; nucleotides not matched to a gene: 8. The germline CDR1 and CDR2 sequences are SGHTA and FQGNSA. There are 17 residues in the CDR3. DNA for the CDR3: TGTGCCAGCAGCTTAAAGGGGACAGGGGGCCGATCCTATGGCTACACCTTC. This codes for CASSLKGTGGRSYGYTF.

The chain has TRBV27 and TRBJ1-1; 9 bases are a match to TRBD1. Per the germline V gene, CDR1 is MNHEY and CDR2 is SMNVEV (reference sequence). The length of the CDR3 is 16 residues. V was clipped by 5 bases and J by 7 bases; unmatched bases: 14. The CDR3 nucleotides read TGTGCCAGCAGTCCGGCCCTGACAGGGGGGGGAGGTGAAGCTTTCTTT. Translated, it gives CASSPALTGGGGEAFF.

The genes are TRBV15 and TRBJ2-1; 7 bases line up with TRBD2. There are 16 residues in the CDR3. Germline V gene data show CDR1 as LNHNV and CDR2 as YYDKDF (reference sequence). The J segment lost 2 bases and the V segment lost 0 bases, leaving 4 bases of the junction unmatched. The CDR3 reads CATSRDQREPYNEQFF. CDR3 DNA sequence: TGTGCCACCAGCAGAGACCAGCGGGAACCCTACAATGAGCAGTTCTTC.

CDR3 nucleotides: TGTGCCAGCAGCTTGGCCGGCAGGTCAAATCAGCCCCAGCATTTT. It encodes CASSLAGRSNQPQHF. The chain combines TRBV5-8 with TRBJ1-5; no clear D. CDR1 SGHTS and CDR2 YDEGEE come from the germline V gene. The CDR3 has 15 amino acids. V lost 0 bases and J 4 bases, leaving 11 bases between the germline ends.